Following are 22 T cell receptor beta chains from one sample sequenced in a study of cytomegalovirus exposure and HLA in healthy donors. The PCR made use of 60 Vbeta and 13 Jbeta primers. Profiled with immunoSEQ multiplex PCR; TCRdb holds only in-frame clones, not every one. The sample holds 150,000 or so clones, 77% seen once. Sequencing input: PBMCs. The receptors were gathered from a woman aged 25 to 39 in good health and CMV-seronegative.

Comments on this clone: A read error may produce the germline difference seen at one junction end. The CDR3 DNA sequence: TGTTCCAGCAGCTCGGTTTTGACAGGGTCTAACTATGGCTACACCTTC. The encoded protein is CSSSSVLTGSNYGYTF. This rearrangement joins TRBV7-9 to TRBJ1-2, with 7 nucleotides matching TRBD1. Germline V gene sequence: CDR1 SEHNR, CDR2 FQNEAQ (reference sequence). The CDR3 length is 16 residues.

This chain joins TRBV15 and TRBJ2-7; 7 bases match TRBD1. Trimming at V came to 3 bases and at J to 5 bases, leaving 10 bases not matched to a gene. This CDR3 has 15 residues. Germline CDR1 is LNHNV and CDR2 is YYDKDF (reference sequence). This CDR3 is CATSRVQGNSDEQYF. The CDR3 nucleotides read TGTGCCACCAGCAGGGTACAGGGGAATTCCGACGAGCAGTACTTC.

The chain employs TRBV11-2 and TRBJ2-4; 9 positions match TRBD2. The CDR3 loop spans 20 amino acids. Unmatched junction bases numbered 12, after V lost 0 bases and J lost 0 bases. Germline V lookup: CDR1 SGHAT, CDR2 FQNNGV. The CDR3 loop is CASSLERLAGISKAKNIQYF. The CDR3 DNA follows: TGTGCCAGCAGCTTAGAGCGCCTAGCGGGGATCTCAAAAGCCAAAAACATTCAGTACTTC.

This clone was seen more than once but under ten times. The V and J genes are TRBV30 and TRBJ1-1; a weak D match, TRBD1 (5 bases). Trimming cost V 2 bases and J 0 bases, with 10 bases left between them. CDR3 length: 14 residues. Germline loops: CDR1 GTSNPN, CDR2 SVGIG (reference sequence). CDR3 in DNA: TGTGCCTGGAGTATGGTGGGGCTGAACACTGAAGCTTTCTTT. Translation gives CAWSMVGLNTEAFF.

The sample holds one count of this clone. The gene calls are TRBV7-9 and TRBJ1-1; 8 nucleotides match TRBD1. The CDR3 spans 15 residues. Per germline, CDR1 SEHNR and CDR2 FQNEAQ (reference sequence). The trim removed 5 bases at V and 0 bases at J, leaving 5 bases unmatched. CDR3 nucleotides: TGTGCCAGCAGCAAGGACAGGGCAATGAACACTGAAGCTTTCTTT. This codes for CASSKDRAMNTEAFF. Supplemented by reference TRBV7-9 and TRBJ1-1, the full variable domain reads DTGVSQNPRHKITKRGQNVTFRCDPISEHNRLYWYRQTLGQGPEFLTYFQNEAQLEKSRLLSDRFSAERPKGSFSTLEIQRTEQGDSAMYLCASSKDRAMNTEAFFGQGTRLTVV.

This clone was observed a handful of times. This chain connects TRBV29-1 to TRBJ1-1; 10 bases fit TRBD1. This CDR3 is built from 15 residues. Per germline, CDR1 SQVTM and CDR2 ANQGSEA. The V gene end was trimmed by 2 bases and the J gene end by 1 base; junction bases not matched to a gene: 4. This CDR3 reads CSVERRDRGNTEAFF. The CDR3 coding sequence is TGCAGCGTTGAACGCCGGGACAGGGGGAACACTGAAGCTTTCTTT.

Points on this clone: A read error may produce the germline difference seen at one junction end. The chain employs TRBV7-9 and TRBJ2-5; the D gene is possibly TRBD1 (5 bases). Germline CDR1 is SEHNR and CDR2 is FQNEAQ (reference sequence). The CDR3 is 16 amino acids. CDR3 DNA: TGTTCCAGCAGCTTCATAAAGGGGCGCCCCCAAGAGACCCAGTACTTC. Translation: CSSSFIKGRPQETQYF.

Here the CDR3 reads CSAYDRGFVYGYTF. CDR3 coding DNA: TGCAGCGCTTACGACAGGGGGTTTGTGTATGGCTACACCTTC. This chain joins TRBV29-1 and TRBJ1-2; 9 bases agree with TRBD1. Trimming cost V 7 bases and J 5 bases; bases outside gene matches: 11. Germline V lookup: CDR1 SQVTM, CDR2 ANQGSEA. CDR3 length: 14 residues.

The chain employs TRBV30 and TRBJ1-4, with a possible D match to TRBD1 (5 bases). Trimming took 4 bases from V and 4 from J, leaving 13 bases between them. This CDR3 contains 14 residues. Germline CDR1 reads GTSNPN; CDR2 reads SVGIG (reference sequence). The CDR3 sequence is CAWTPTAYNEKLFF. In DNA, the CDR3 is TGTGCCTGGACTCCGACAGCCTATAATGAAAAACTGTTTTTT.

A few counts support this clone. The chain recombines TRBV5-5 with TRBJ1-1; D call uncertain. The length of the CDR3 is 14 residues. Per the germline V gene, CDR1 is SGHKS and CDR2 is YYEKEE (reference sequence). Trimming removed 4 bases from V and 1 base from J, with 11 bases in between. For the CDR3, the DNA is TGTGCCAGCAGCCGTGTAAGCCCGAACACTGAAGCTTTCTTT. This sequence encodes CASSRVSPNTEAFF. Using reference TRBV5-5 and TRBJ1-1 for the parts outside the CDR3, the full variable domain is DAGVTQSPTHLIKTRGQQVTLRCSPISGHKSVSWYQQVLGQGPQFIFQYYEKEERGRGNFPDRFSARQFPNYSSELNVNALLLGDSALYLCASSRVSPNTEAFFGQGTRLTVV.

CDR3 in amino acids: CASSYSMRGPPYEQYF. In DNA, the CDR3 is TGTGCCAGCAGTTACTCCATGCGGGGCCCCCCCTACGAGCAGTACTTC. The chain uses TRBV6-6 and TRBJ2-7, with D perhaps matching TRBD2 (6 bases). V dropped 0 bases and J dropped 2 bases, with 14 bases sitting between them. The germline V gene encodes CDR1 MNHNY and CDR2 SVGAGI (reference sequence). This CDR3 is 16 amino acids long.

CDR3 DNA: TGTGCCAGCAGCGTAGCACTGAGCGCAGATACGCAGTATTTT. This encodes CASSVALSADTQYF. The chain recombines TRBV9 with TRBJ2-3; D is unclear. The CDR3 is 14 amino acids. Between the trimmed V and J ends, which lost 0 bases and 4 bases, there was a span of 9 bases. Germline CDR1 SGDLS, CDR2 YYNGEE.

The rearrangement links TRBV19 to TRBJ1-1; maybe TRBD1 (6 bases). V was shortened by 5 bases and J by 4 bases, with 14 bases between the two germline ends. This CDR3 has 14 residues. Germline CDR1 is LNHDA and CDR2 is SQIVND (reference sequence). The DNA for the CDR3 is TGTGCCAGTAGTCCTCAGGCCAGGGGCACTGAAGCTTTCTTT. Protein: CASSPQARGTEAFF.

This clone was observed a few times. This sequence joins TRBV29-1 and TRBJ2-7, with TRBD2 matching over 14 bases. This CDR3 comprises 14 residues. V shed 6 bases and J 6 bases; nucleotides not matched to a gene: 7. In germline, CDR1 is SQVTM, CDR2 ANQGSEA. As DNA, the CDR3 is TGCAGCGTCTGGACTAGCGGGAGGTCTAGCGAGCAGTACTTC. Translation: CSVWTSGRSSEQYF.

The chain links TRBV7-9 to TRBJ2-1, with TRBD2 identical over 10 bases. From germline, CDR1 is SEHNR and CDR2 FQNEAQ (reference sequence). The CDR3 is 15 amino acids. The V and J ends lost 4 bases and 4 bases, in that order; junction bases with no gene match: 4. The CDR3 spells CASSSQREGYNEQFF. The CDR3 DNA follows: TGTGCCAGCAGCTCTCAGCGGGAGGGATACAATGAGCAGTTCTTC.

This clone has a single count. The chain recombines TRBV4-2 with TRBJ2-7; 10 bases are shared with TRBD2. The germline V gene encodes CDR1 LGHNA and CDR2 YNFKEQ. V shed 2 bases, J shed 4 bases, and the junction held 17 bases outside the gene matches. This CDR3 region has 19 residues. CDR3 sequence (DNA): TGTGCCAGCAGCCAAAGGGCCGTAAGCGCTAGCGGGAGTAGGTACGAGCAGTACTTC. Translating it yields CASSQRAVSASGSRYEQYF.

This chain joins TRBV6-6 and TRBJ1-1, with D hard to call. The CDR3 is 14 residues long. Per germline, CDR1 MNHNY and CDR2 SVGAGI (reference sequence). Trimming pared 6 bases from V and 2 bases from J, leaving 13 bases between. In nucleotides, the CDR3 is TGTGCCAGCAGCCCCCTGAAGCACAACACTGAAGCTTTCTTT. Residues: CASSPLKHNTEAFF.

This clone has just one count. V usage is TRBV5-1 and J usage is TRBJ2-5; TRBD2 matches at 8 bases. With V trimmed by 1 base and J by 3 bases, 2 bases remained unmatched. Germline-derived CDR1 and CDR2 are SGHRS and YFSETQ. This CDR3 has 14 amino acids. CDR3 in DNA: TGCGCCAGCAGCTTGTCGGGGGGGGAAGAGACCCAGTACTTC. This codes for CASSLSGGEETQYF.

This chain joins TRBV29-1 and TRBJ1-2; 11 bases fit TRBD1. The CDR3 extends over 13 amino acids. Germline loops: CDR1 SQVTM, CDR2 ANQGSEA. J lost 7 bases, V lost 3 bases, and 4 bases had no gene match. CDR3 DNA: TGCAGCGTTGATTGGACAGGGGGCTTTGGCTACACCTTC. Residues: CSVDWTGGFGYTF. Full variable domain (outside the CDR3, taken from reference TRBV29-1 and TRBJ1-2): SAVISQKPSRDICQRGTSLTIQCQVDSQVTMMFWYRQQPGQSLTLIATANQGSEATYESGFVIDKFPISRPNLTFSTLTVSNMSPEDSSIYLCSVDWTGGFGYTFGSGTRLTVV.

CDR3 sequence reads: CASSPAGGDTQYF. Written as DNA, the CDR3 is TGTGCCAGCAGCCCCGCGGGGGGAGATACGCAGTATTTT. The V and J genes are TRBV7-2 and TRBJ2-3; 8 positions agree with TRBD2. Per germline, CDR1 SGHTA and CDR2 FQGNSA. The CDR3 is made up of 13 amino acids. Germline trimming cut 5 bases from V and 5 bases from J; bases unmatched to any gene: 3.

The chain couples TRBV19 to TRBJ1-3; tentatively, D is TRBD1 (6 bases). The germline V gene has CDR1 LNHDA and CDR2 SQIVND (reference sequence). Between the trimmed V and J ends, which lost 3 bases and 0 bases, there was a span of 21 bases. The CDR3 is made up of 19 amino acids. The CDR3 DNA reads TGTGCCAGTAGTATCCGGGCCACAGGGATAATAGCCTCTGGAAACACCATATATTTT. As protein: CASSIRATGIIASGNTIYF.

The rearrangement links TRBV19 to TRBJ1-2; the D gene is possibly TRBD1 (5 bases). Germline V gene lookup returns CDR1 LNHDA and CDR2 SQIVND (reference sequence). V was shortened by 7 bases and J by 8 bases, with 23 bases between the two germline ends. This CDR3 is 15 amino acids long. The CDR3 loop is CASTGPEGLQRGYTF. DNA of the CDR3: TGTGCCAGTACCGGGCCGGAGGGGTTGCAAAGAGGCTACACCTTC.